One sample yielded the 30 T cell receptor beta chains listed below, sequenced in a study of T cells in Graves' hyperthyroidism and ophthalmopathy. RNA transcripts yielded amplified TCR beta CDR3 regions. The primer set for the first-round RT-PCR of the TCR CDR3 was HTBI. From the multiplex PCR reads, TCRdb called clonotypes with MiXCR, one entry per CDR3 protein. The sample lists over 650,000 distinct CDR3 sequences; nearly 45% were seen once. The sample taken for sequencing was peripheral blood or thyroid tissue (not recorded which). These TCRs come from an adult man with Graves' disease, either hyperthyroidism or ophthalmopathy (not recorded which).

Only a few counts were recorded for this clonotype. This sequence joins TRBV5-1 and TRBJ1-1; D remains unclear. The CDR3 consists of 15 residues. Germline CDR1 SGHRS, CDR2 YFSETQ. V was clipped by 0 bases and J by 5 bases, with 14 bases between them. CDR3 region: CASSLVAGARTEAFF. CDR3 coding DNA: TGCGCCAGCAGCTTGGTAGCGGGCGCGAGGACTGAAGCTTTCTTT.

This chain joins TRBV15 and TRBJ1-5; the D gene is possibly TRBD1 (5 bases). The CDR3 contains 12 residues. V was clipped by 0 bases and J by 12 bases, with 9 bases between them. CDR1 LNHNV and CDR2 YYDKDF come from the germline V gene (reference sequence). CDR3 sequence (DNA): TGTGCCACCAGCAGAGACAGGGCACTCCAGCATTTT. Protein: CATSRDRALQHF. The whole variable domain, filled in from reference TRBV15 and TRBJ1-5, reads DAMVIQNPRYQVTQFGKPVTLSCSQTLNHNVMYWYQQKSSQAPKLLFHYYDKDFNNEADTPDNFQSRRPNTSFCFLDIRSPGLGDTAMYLCATSRDRALQHFGDGTRLSIL.

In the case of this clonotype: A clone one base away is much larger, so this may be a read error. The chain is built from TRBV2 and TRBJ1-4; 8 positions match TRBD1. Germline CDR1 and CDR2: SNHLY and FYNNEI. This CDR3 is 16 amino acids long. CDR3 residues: CASREAKQGAFEKLFF. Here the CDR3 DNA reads TGTGCCAGCAGGGAAGCGAAGCAGGGGGCGTTTGAAAAACTGTTTTTT. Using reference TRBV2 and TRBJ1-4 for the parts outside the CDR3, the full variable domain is EPEVTQTPSHQVTQMGQEVILRCVPISNHLYFYWYRQILGQKVEFLVSFYNNEISEKSEIFDDQFSVERPDGSNFTLKIRSTKLEDSAMYFCASREAKQGAFEKLFFGSGTQLSVL.

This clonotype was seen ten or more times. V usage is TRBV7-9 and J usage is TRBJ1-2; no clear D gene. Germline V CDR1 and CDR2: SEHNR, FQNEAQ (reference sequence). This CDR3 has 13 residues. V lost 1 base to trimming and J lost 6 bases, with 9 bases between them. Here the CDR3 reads CASSLGLGNGYTF. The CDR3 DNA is TGTGCCAGCAGCTTAGGTTTAGGGAATGGCTACACCTTC. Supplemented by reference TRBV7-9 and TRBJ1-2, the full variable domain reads DTGVSQNPRHKITKRGQNVTFRCDPISEHNRLYWYRQTLGQGPEFLTYFQNEAQLEKSRLLSDRFSAERPKGSFSTLEIQRTEQGDSAMYLCASSLGLGNGYTFGSGTRLTVV.

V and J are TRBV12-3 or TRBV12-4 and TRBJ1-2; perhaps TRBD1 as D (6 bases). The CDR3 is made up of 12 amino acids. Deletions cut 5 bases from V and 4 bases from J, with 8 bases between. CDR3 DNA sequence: TGTGCCAGCAGTCGGACAGCCTATGGCTACACCTTC. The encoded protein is CASSRTAYGYTF.

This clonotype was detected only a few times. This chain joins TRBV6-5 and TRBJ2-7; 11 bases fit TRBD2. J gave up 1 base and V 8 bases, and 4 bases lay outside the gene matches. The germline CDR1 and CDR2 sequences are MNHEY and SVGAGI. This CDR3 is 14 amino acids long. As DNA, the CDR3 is TGTGCCAGCCGACTAGCGGGAACTTCCTACGAGCAGTACTTC. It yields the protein CASRLAGTSYEQYF.

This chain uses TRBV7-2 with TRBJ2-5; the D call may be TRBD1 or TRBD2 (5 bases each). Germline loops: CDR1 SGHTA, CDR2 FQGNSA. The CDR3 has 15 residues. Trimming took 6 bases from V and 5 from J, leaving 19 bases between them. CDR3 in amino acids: CASSQTGTLEETQYF. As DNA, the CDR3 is TGTGCCAGCAGTCAAACCGGGACCCTTGAGGAGACCCAGTACTTC.

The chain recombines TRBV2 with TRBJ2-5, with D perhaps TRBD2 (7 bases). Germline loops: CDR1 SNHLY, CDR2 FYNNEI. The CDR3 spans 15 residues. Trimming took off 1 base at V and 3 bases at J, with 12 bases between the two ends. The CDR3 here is CASSEEGGAEETQYF. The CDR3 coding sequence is TGTGCCAGCAGTGAAGAAGGGGGGGCCGAAGAGACCCAGTACTTC.

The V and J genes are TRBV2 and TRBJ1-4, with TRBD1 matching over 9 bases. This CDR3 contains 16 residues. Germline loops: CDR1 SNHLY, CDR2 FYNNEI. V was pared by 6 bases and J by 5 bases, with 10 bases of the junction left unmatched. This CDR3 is CASRRQGDRVNEKLFF. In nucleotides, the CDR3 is TGTGCCAGCAGACGCCAGGGGGACAGGGTGAATGAAAAACTGTTTTTT.

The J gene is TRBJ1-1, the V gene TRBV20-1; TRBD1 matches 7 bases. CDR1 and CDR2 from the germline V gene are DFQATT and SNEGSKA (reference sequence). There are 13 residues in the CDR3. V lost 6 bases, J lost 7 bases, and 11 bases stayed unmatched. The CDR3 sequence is CSARASGGVEAFF. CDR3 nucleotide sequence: TGCAGTGCGCGAGCTTCAGGGGGAGTTGAAGCTTTCTTT.

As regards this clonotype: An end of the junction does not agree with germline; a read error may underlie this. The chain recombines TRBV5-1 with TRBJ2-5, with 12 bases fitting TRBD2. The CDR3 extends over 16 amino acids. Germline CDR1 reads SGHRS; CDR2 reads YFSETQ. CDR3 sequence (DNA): TGTGCCAGCAGCTACGGACTAGCGGGGCCACAAGAGACCCAGTACTTC. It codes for CASSYGLAGPQETQYF.

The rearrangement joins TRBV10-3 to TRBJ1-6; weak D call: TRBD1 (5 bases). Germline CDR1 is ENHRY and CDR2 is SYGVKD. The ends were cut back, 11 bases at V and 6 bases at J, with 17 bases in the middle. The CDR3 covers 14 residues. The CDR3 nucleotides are TGTGCCGCGAGAGGGTCCGGGGCTAATTCACCCCTCCACTTT. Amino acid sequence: CAARGSGANSPLHF.

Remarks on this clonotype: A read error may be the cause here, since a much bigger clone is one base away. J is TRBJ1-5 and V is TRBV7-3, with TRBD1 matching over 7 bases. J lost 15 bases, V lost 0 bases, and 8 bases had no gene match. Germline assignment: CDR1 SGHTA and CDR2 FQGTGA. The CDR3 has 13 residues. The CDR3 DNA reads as TGTGCCAGCAGCTTAACTCCAGGGGGGTACCTGCATTTT. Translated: CASSLTPGGYLHF.

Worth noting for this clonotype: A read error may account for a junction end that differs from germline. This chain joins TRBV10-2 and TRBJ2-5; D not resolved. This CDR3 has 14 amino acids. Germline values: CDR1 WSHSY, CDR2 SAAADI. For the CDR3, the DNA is TGTGCCAGCAGCGTGGGTATAGGATGGGAGACCCAGTACTTC. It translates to CASSVGIGWETQYF.

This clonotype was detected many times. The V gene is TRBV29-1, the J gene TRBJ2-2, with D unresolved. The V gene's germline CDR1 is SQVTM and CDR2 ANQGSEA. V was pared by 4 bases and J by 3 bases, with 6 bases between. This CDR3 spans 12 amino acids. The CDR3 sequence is CSVGHYTGELFF. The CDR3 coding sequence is TGCAGCGTTGGACACTACACCGGGGAGCTGTTTTTT.

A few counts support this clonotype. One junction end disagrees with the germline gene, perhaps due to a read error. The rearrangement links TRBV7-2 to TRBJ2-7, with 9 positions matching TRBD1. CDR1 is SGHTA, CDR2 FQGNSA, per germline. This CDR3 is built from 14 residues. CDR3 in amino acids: CASRQGDERNEQYF. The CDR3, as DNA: TGCGCCAGCAGACAGGGGGACGAGAGGAACGAGCAGTACTTC.

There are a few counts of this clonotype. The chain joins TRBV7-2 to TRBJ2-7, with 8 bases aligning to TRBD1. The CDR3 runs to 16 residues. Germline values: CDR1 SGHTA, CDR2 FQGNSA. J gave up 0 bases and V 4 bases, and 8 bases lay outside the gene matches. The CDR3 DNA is TGTGCCAGCAGCTACCGGGACAGGACGAGCTCCTACGAGCAGTACTTC. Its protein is CASSYRDRTSSYEQYF.

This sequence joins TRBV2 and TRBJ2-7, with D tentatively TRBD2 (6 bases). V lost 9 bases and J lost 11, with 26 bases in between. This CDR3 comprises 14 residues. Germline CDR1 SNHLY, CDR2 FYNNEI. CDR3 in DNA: TGTGCCAGTCTGGGGCGGCTAGCGCTAAATCCGGAGTACTTC. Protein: CASLGRLALNPEYF.

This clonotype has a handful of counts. The CDR3 nucleotides read TGTGCCAGCAGCCGAGGCGGGGGCATGAACACTGAAGCTTTCTTT. Amino acid sequence: CASSRGGGMNTEAFF. The chain uses TRBV5-4 and TRBJ1-1; a weak D match, TRBD1 (6 bases). Germline CDR1 is SGHNT and CDR2 is YYREEE (reference sequence). The V end lost 4 bases, the J end lost 0 bases, and 13 bases lay between the germline ends. The CDR3 is 15 residues long.

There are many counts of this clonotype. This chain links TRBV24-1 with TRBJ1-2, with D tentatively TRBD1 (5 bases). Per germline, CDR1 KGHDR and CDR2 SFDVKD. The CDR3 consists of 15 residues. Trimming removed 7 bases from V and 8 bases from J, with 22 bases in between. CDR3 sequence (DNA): TGTGCCACCAGAGCCCCGGACAAGGAGGCGGAAGGCTACACCTTC. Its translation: CATRAPDKEAEGYTF.

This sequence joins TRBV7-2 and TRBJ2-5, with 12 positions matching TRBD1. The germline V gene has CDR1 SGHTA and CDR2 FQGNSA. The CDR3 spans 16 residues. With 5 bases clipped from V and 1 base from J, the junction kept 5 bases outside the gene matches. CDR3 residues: CASSIGTGGLQETQYF. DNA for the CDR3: TGTGCCAGCAGCATCGGGACAGGGGGCCTCCAAGAGACCCAGTACTTC.

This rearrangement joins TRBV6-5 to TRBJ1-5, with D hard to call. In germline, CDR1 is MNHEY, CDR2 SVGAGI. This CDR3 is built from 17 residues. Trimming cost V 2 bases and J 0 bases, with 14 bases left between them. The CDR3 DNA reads TGTGCCAGCAGTTACCCGCCAGGAACCTATAGCAATCAGCCCCAGCATTTT. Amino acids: CASSYPPGTYSNQPQHF.

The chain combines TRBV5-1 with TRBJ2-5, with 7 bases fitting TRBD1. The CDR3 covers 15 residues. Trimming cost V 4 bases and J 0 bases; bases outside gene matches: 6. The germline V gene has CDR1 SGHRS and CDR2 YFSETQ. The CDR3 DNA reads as TGCGCCAGCAGCGACGGGACAGCCTACCAAGAGACCCAGTACTTC. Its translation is CASSDGTAYQETQYF.

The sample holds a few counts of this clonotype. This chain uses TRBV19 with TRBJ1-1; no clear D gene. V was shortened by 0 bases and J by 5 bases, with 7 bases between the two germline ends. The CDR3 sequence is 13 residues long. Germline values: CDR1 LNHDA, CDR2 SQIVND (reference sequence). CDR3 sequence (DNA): TGTGCCAGTAGTATAGAGGGGAAAACTGAAGCTTTCTTT. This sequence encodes CASSIEGKTEAFF.

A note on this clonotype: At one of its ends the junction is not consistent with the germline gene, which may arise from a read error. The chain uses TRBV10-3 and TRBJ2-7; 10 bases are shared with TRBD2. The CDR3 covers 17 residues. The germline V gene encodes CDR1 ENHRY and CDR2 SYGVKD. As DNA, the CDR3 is TGTGCCAGCAGTTACTCTCCGACTAGCGGGTCTTCCTACGAGCAGTACTTC. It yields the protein CASSYSPTSGSSYEQYF.

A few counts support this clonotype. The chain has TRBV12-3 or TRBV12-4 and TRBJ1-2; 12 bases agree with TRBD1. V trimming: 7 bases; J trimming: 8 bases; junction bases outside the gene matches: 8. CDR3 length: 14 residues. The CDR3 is CASTPVGQGAGYTF. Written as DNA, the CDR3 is TGTGCCAGCACCCCGGTGGGACAGGGGGCGGGCTACACCTTC.

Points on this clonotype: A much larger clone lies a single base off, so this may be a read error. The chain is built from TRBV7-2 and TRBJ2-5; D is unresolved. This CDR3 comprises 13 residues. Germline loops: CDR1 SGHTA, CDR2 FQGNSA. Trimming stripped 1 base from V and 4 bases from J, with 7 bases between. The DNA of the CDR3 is TGTGCCAGCAGCTTAGTGTTGACAGAGACCCAGTACTTC. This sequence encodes CASSLVLTETQYF.

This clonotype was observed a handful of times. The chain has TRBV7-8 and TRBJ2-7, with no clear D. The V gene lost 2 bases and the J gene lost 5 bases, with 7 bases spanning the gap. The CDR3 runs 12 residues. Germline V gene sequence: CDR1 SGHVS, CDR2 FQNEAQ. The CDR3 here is CASSLYLNEQYF. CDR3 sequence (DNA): TGTGCCAGCAGCTTATACTTGAACGAGCAGTACTTC.

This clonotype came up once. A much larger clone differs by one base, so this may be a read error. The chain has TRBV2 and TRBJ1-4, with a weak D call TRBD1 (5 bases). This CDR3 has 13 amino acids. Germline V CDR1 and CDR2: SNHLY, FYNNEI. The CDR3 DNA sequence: TGTGCCAGCAAAACGGGAGGGGACGGAAAACTGCTTTTT. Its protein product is CASKTGGDGKLLF.

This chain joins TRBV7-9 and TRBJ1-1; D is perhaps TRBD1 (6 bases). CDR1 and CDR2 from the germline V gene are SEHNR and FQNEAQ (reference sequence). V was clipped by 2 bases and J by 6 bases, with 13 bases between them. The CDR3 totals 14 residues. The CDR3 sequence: CASSLRTVGSEAFF. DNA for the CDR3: TGTGCCAGCAGCTTAAGGACAGTTGGGTCTGAAGCTTTCTTT.